This TCR beta chain was sequenced in a study of PD-1 blockade in classical Hodgkin lymphoma. About the research overall: Administration of nivolumab to patients was at 3 mg/kg intravenously every 2 weeks. Study-wide findings and caveats: Individuals initiating nivolumab under 1 year after ASCT were excluded. A significant rise in TCR diversity by C4D1 was seen for CD4+ but not CD8+ cells.

Libraries were prepared by immunoSEQ multiplex PCR; TCRdb keeps only in-frame clonotypes and omits some of them. The sample consists of 30,000 or so clones, roughly 80% of them appearing once. With respect to this clone: Its specificity is unknown.

Germline assignment: CDR1 SGHRS and CDR2 YFSETQ. The V end lost 1 base, the J end lost 5 bases, and 9 bases lay between the germline ends. The CDR3 runs to 13 residues. The time point here: cycle 4 day 1 (C4D1), after six to seven weeks of nivolumab. Each patient relapsed following autologous stem cell transplantation, and prior brentuximab vedotin exposure differed. Thawed PBMCs underwent magnetic negative selection to yield purified CD4+ T cells. Progressive disease, partial response or complete response was each patient's best response. The sequence derives from a human donor with classical Hodgkin lymphoma. The material sequenced was CD4+ T cells from blood, taken before the fourth cycle of nivolumab. The chain carries TRBV5-1 and TRBJ2-5; no reliable D call. DNA of the CDR3: TGCGCCAGCAGCTTGTCTGTAGAGGAGACCCAGTACTTC. The encoded protein is CASSLSVEETQYF.